This T cell receptor beta chain stems from a study of T cells in Graves' hyperthyroidism and ophthalmopathy. TCR beta CDR3 region amplification was performed from RNA transcripts. The HTBI primer set drove a first-round RT-PCR of the TCR CDR3. TCRdb processed the multiplex PCR reads anew with MiXCR; each CDR3 protein has one entry. The table has fewer than 450,000 distinct CDR3 sequences, 18% seen once. In the ophthalmopathy cohort, Clinical Activity Score was at least 3, NOSPECS grade at least 4, and duration under 3 months. Trimming shortened V by 2 bases and J by 1 base, and 11 bases separated the two germline ends. The CDR3 spans 15 residues. CDR1 and CDR2 from the germline V gene are KGHSY and FQNENV. This clonotype was recorded a few times.

This TCR came from a man aged 18 to 29 with Graves' ophthalmopathy. This chain links TRBV16 with TRBJ1-1, with D possibly matching TRBD1 (6 bases). Sequencing was carried out using blood. CDR3 amino acids: CASSQPRGGNTEAFF. The CDR3 DNA reads TGTGCCAGCAGCCAACCGAGAGGGGGGAACACTGAAGCTTTCTTT. Together with reference TRBV16 and TRBJ1-1, the CDR3 gives the full variable domain: GEEVAQTPKHLVRGEGQKAKLYCAPIKGHSYVFWYQQVLKNEFKFLISFQNENVFDETGMPKERFSAKCLPNSPCSLEIQATKLEDSAVYFCASSQPRGGNTEAFFGQGTRLTVV.